The sequence of this TCR beta chain was determined in a study of T-cell reconstitution after alpha-beta-depleted transplantation in children. For TCRbeta, the library was prepared with unique molecular identifiers. TCRdb independently ran MiXCR on the PCR reads; one entry per CDR3 protein. In the table there are roughly 100,000 distinct CDR3 sequences, 7% to 10% of which are singletons. The CDR3 runs 18 residues. V lost 1 base to trimming and J lost 4 bases, with 26 bases between them. In germline, CDR1 is DFQATT, CDR2 SNEGSKA (reference sequence). The rearrangement links TRBV20-1 to TRBJ2-7; the D gene is possibly TRBD1 (6 bases). The sequencing here drew on PBMCs from the stem cell graft donor, taken from the stem cell graft. The source of this sequence is a human donor who donated a stem cell graft to a child with congenital amegakaryocytic thrombocytopenia. The CDR3 DNA follows: TGCAGTGCTAGAGTGGCACAGGGTTTCGGTTCACTCTCTTACGAGCAGTACTTC. This codes for CSARVAQGFGSLSYEQYF.